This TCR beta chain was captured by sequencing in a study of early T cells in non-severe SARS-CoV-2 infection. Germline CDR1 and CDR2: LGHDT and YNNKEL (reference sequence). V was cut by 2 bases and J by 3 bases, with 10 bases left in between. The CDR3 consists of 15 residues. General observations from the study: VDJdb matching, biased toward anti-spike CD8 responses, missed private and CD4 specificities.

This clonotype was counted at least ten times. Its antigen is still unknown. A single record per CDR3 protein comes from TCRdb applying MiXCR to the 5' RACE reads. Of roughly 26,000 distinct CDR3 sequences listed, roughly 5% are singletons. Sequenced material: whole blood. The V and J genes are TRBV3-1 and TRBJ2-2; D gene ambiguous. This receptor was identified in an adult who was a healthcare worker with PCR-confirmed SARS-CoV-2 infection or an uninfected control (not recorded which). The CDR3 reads CASSQWASYTGELFF. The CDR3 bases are TGTGCCAGCAGCCAATGGGCATCGTACACCGGGGAGCTGTTTTTT.